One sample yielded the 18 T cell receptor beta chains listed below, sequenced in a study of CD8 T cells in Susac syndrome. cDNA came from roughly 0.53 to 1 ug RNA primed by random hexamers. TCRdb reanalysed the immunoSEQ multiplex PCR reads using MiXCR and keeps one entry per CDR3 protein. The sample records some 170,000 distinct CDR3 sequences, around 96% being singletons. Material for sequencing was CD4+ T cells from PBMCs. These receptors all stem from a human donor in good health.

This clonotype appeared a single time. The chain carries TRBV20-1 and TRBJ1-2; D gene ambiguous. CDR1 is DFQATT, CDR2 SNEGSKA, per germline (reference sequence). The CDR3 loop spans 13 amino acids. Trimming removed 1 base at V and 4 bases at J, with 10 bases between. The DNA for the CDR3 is TGCAGTGCTAGAGGCGGGAGCTCCTATGGCTACACCTTC. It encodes CSARGGSSYGYTF.

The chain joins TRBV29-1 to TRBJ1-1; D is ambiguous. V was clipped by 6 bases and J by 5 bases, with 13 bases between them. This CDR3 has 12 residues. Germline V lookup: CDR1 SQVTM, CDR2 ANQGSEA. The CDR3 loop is CSVVPGITEAFF. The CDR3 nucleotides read TGCAGCGTCGTTCCCGGGATAACTGAAGCTTTCTTT.

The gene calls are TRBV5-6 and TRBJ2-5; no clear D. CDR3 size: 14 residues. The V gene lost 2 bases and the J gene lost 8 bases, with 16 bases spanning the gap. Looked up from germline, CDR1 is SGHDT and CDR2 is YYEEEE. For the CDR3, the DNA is TGTGCCAGCAGCTTAGGTGGGTCCGGTGGCACCCAGTACTTC. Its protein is CASSLGGSGGTQYF.

CDR3 in amino acids: CASSYAIPTEAFF. In DNA, the CDR3 is TGTGCCAGCAGTTACGCGATTCCCACTGAAGCTTTCTTT. The rearrangement uses TRBV12-3 or TRBV12-4 and TRBJ1-1; D uncertain. This CDR3 region has 13 residues. Trimming stripped 4 bases from V and 4 bases from J, with 10 bases between.

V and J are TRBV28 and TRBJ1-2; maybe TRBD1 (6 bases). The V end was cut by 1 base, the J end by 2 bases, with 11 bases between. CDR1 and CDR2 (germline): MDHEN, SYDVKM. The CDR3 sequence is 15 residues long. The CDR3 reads CASSLLSGVNYGYTF. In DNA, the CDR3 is TGTGCCAGCAGTTTATTATCAGGGGTGAACTATGGCTACACCTTC.

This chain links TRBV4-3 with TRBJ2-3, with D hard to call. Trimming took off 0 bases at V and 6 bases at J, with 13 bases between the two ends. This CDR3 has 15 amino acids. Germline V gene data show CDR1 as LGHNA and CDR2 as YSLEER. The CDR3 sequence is CASSQDRVAADTQYF. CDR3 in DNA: TGCGCCAGCAGCCAAGATAGGGTAGCAGCCGATACGCAGTATTTT.

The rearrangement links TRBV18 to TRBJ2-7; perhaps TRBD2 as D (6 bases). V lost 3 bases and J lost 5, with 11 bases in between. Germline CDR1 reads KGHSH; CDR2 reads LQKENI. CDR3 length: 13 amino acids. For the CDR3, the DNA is TGTGCCAGCTCACCGACTAGGATCGACGAGCAGTACTTC. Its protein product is CASSPTRIDEQYF.

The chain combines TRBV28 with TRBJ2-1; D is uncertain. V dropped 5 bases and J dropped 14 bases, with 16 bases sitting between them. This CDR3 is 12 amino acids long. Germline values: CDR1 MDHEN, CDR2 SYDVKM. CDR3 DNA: TGTGCCAGCAGTACGGTCCGTCCAAGGGAGTTCTTC. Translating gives CASSTVRPREFF.

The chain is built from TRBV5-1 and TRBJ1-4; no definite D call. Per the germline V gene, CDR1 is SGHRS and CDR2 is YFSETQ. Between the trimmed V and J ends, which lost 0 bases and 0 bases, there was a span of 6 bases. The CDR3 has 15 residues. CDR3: CASSLVGATNEKLFF. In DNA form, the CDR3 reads TGCGCCAGCAGCTTGGTGGGTGCAACTAATGAAAAACTGTTTTTT. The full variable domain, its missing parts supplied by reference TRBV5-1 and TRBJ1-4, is KAGVTQTPRYLIKTRGQQVTLSCSPISGHRSVSWYQQTPGQGLQFLFEYFSETQRNKGNFPGRFSGRQFSNSRSEMNVSTLELGDSALYLCASSLVGATNEKLFFGSGTQLSVL.

The CDR3: CSAPGQGAEQYF. The CDR3 DNA follows: TGCAGTGCACCGGGACAGGGGGCGGAACAGTACTTC. The genes are TRBV20-1 and TRBJ2-7, with TRBD1 identical over 12 bases. The germline V gene has CDR1 DFQATT and CDR2 SNEGSKA (reference sequence). With 6 bases clipped from V and 10 bases from J, the junction kept 7 bases outside the gene matches. This CDR3 contains 12 residues.

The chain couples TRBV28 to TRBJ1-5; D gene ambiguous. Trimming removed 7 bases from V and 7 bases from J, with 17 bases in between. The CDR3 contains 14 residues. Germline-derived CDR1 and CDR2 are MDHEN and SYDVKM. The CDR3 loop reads CASNKFGIWQPQHF. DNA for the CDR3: TGTGCCAGCAACAAGTTTGGGATTTGGCAGCCCCAGCATTTT.

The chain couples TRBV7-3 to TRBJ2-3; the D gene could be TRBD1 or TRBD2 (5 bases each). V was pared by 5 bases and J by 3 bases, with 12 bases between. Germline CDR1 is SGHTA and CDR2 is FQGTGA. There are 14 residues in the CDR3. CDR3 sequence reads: CASSRGGQTDTQYF. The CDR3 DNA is TGTGCCAGCAGCCGGGGCGGGCAGACAGATACGCAGTATTTT. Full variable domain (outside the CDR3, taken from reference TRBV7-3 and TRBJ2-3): GAGVSQTPSNKVTEKGKYVELRCDPISGHTALYWYRQSLGQGPEFLIYFQGTGAADDSGLPNDRFFAVRPEGSVSTLKIQRTERGDSAVYLCASSRGGQTDTQYFGPGTRLTVL.

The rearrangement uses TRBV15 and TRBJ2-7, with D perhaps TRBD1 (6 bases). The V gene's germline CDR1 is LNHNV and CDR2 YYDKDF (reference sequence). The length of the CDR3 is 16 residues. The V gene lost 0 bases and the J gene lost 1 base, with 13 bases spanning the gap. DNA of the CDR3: TGTGCCACCAGCAGAGACCGGACAGCGCATTCCTACGAGCAGTACTTC. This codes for CATSRDRTAHSYEQYF.

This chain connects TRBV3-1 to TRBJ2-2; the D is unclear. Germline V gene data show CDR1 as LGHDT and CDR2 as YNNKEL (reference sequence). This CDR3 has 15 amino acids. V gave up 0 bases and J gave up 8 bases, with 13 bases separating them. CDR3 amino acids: CASSQDRSTRGELFF. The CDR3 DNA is TGTGCCAGCAGCCAAGATCGGTCTACCCGGGGGGAGCTGTTTTTT.

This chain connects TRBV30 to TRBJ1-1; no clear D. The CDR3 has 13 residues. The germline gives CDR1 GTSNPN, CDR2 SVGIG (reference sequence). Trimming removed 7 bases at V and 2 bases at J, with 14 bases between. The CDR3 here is CALREETNTEAFF. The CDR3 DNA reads TGTGCCTTACGGGAGGAGACAAACACTGAAGCTTTCTTT. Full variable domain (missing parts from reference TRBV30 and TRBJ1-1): SQTIHQWPATLVQPVGSPLSLECTVEGTSNPNLYWYRQAAGRGLQLLFYSVGIGQISSEVPQNLSASRPQDRQFILSSKKLLLSDSGFYLCALREETNTEAFFGQGTRLTVV.

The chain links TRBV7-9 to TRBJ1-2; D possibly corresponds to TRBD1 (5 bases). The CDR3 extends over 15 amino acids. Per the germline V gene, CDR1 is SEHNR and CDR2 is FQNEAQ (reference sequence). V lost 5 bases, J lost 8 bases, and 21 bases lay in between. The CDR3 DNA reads TGTGCCAGCAGCCTAACCGGGACGACTAATCGCGGCTACACCTTC. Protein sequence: CASSLTGTTNRGYTF.

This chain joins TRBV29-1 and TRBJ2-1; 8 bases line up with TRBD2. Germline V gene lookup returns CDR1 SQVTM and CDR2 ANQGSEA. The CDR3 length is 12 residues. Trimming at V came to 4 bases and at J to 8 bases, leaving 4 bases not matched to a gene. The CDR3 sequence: CSVVLAGHEQFF. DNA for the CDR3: TGCAGCGTTGTGTTAGCGGGGCATGAGCAGTTCTTC.

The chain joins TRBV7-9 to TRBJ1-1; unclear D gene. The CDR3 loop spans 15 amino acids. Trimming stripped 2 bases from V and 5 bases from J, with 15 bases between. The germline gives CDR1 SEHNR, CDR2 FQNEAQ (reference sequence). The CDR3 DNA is TGTGCCAGCAGCTTAACTCTTTTATTGGGGACTGAAGCTTTCTTT. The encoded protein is CASSLTLLLGTEAFF. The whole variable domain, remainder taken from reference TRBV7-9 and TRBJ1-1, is DTGVSQNPRHKITKRGQNVTFRCDPISEHNRLYWYRQTLGQGPEFLTYFQNEAQLEKSRLLSDRFSAERPKGSFSTLEIQRTEQGDSAMYLCASSLTLLLGTEAFFGQGTRLTVV.